This passage covers 20 T cell receptor beta chains from one sample sequenced in a study of blood T cells in healthy people across ages. The second PCR ran about 6 to 11 cycles with a sample-barcoded 5' primer and J-beta primers. TCRdb independently ran MiXCR on the 5' RACE reads; one entry per CDR3 protein. The data contain around 2 million distinct CDR3 sequences, roughly two fifths of them singletons. The sample comprised blood. These receptors were collected from a human donor in good health.

This clonotype came up many times. V and J are TRBV5-1 and TRBJ2-7, with 9 bases aligning to TRBD1. CDR1 and CDR2 from the germline V gene are SGHRS and YFSETQ. This CDR3 spans 12 amino acids. Trimming removed 3 bases from V and 7 bases from J; junction bases left unmatched: 2. CDR3 DNA sequence: TGCGCCAGCAGCTACGGACAGGGGGAGCAGTACTTC. It specifies CASSYGQGEQYF. The variable domain in full, with the rest retrieved from reference TRBV5-1 and TRBJ2-7, is KAGVTQTPRYLIKTRGQQVTLSCSPISGHRSVSWYQQTPGQGLQFLFEYFSETQRNKGNFPGRFSGRQFSNSRSEMNVSTLELGDSALYLCASSYGQGEQYFGPGTRLTVT.

A note on this clonotype: The junction departs from germline at one end; a sequencing error may be responsible. The chain links TRBV7-2 to TRBJ2-1; 8 nucleotides match TRBD2. Per germline, CDR1 SGHTA and CDR2 FQGNSA. This CDR3 has 14 residues. The DNA of the CDR3 is TGTGCCGGCAGCCGGCAGCGGGGGTACAATGAGCAGTTCTTC. Its translation: CAGSRQRGYNEQFF.

Written as DNA, the CDR3 is TGCAGTGCTAGCCCGGGACTTCCCTCCTACGAGCAGTACTTC. It specifies CSASPGLPSYEQYF. This chain connects TRBV20-1 to TRBJ2-7, with D possibly being TRBD2 (6 bases). Looked up from germline, CDR1 is DFQATT and CDR2 is SNEGSKA (reference sequence). This CDR3 region has 14 residues. Trimming stripped 3 bases from V and 0 bases from J, with 12 bases between.

V gene TRBV7-2 combines with J gene TRBJ2-1; the D is unclear. The CDR3 spans 17 residues. The V end was cut by 1 base, the J end by 4 bases, with 17 bases between. CDR1 and CDR2 (germline): SGHTA, FQGNSA. CDR3 DNA: TGTGCCAGCAGCTTAGGCCCTGTTAGAACCTCTTACAATGAGCAGTTCTTC. Amino acid sequence: CASSLGPVRTSYNEQFF.

Comments on this clonotype: Its ends do not fully match the called genes, so a read error is possible. The chain recombines TRBV4-3 with TRBJ1-2; D is unclear. Germline assignment: CDR1 LGHNA and CDR2 YSLEER. The CDR3 sequence is 14 residues long. CDR3 loop: CASSQVSGSYSYTF. The CDR3 DNA reads as TGCGCCAGCAGCCAAGTGTCGGGCTCCTATAGCTACACCTTC.

The rearrangement uses TRBV12-3 or TRBV12-4 and TRBJ2-3, with 11 nucleotides matching TRBD2. V lost 4 bases and J lost 2; bases outside the gene matches: 8. The CDR3 sequence is 17 residues long. The CDR3 region has the DNA TGTGCCAGCAGTTACGGGACTAGCGGAGGGAACACAGATACGCAGTATTTT. Amino acids: CASSYGTSGGNTDTQYF.

This clonotype was recorded a few times. For the CDR3, the DNA is TGTGCCAGCCGAGCTCCAGGTCCCGGGAACTATGGCTACACCTTC. Amino acids: CASRAPGPGNYGYTF. J is TRBJ1-2 and V is TRBV12-3 or TRBV12-4; no reliable D call. V lost 8 bases to trimming and J lost 2 bases, with 18 bases between them. This CDR3 has 15 residues.

The V gene is TRBV19, the J gene TRBJ1-6, with TRBD1 identical over 7 bases. The CDR3 covers 14 residues. The V segment lost 4 bases and the J segment 8 bases; nucleotides outside the gene matches: 5. Germline V gene lookup returns CDR1 LNHDA and CDR2 SQIVND (reference sequence). In DNA form, the CDR3 reads TGTGCCAGTAGTAACAGGGGTCCCGATTCACCCCTCCACTTT. Its protein product is CASSNRGPDSPLHF.

Here the CDR3 DNA reads TGCAGTGCTAGAGATTACGGGGGATTGGACTCCTACGAGCAGTACTTC. Translating gives CSARDYGGLDSYEQYF. The chain uses TRBV20-1 and TRBJ2-7; possibly TRBD2 for D (6 bases). Trimming pared 0 bases from V and 0 bases from J, leaving 15 bases between. This CDR3 spans 16 amino acids. Germline V CDR1 and CDR2: DFQATT, SNEGSKA (reference sequence).

The table lists this clonotype with a few counts. This chain uses TRBV12-3 or TRBV12-4 with TRBJ2-5; D gene uncertain. The CDR3 consists of 13 residues. The ends were cut back, 5 bases at V and 3 bases at J, with 10 bases in the middle. The DNA of the CDR3 is TGTGCCAGCAGTCTAGATGTAGAAGAGACCCAGTACTTC. Translated, it gives CASSLDVEETQYF.

The gene calls are TRBV10-3 and TRBJ2-7, with a tentative D call TRBD2 (5 bases). CDR1 ENHRY and CDR2 SYGVKD come from the germline V gene. The CDR3 covers 14 residues. V lost 8 bases and J lost 3, with 17 bases in between. The DNA for the CDR3 is TGTGCCATCCAAGGGAGAACAGAAGACTACGAGCAGTACTTC. It encodes CAIQGRTEDYEQYF.

This clonotype showed up just a few times. The genes are TRBV5-1 and TRBJ2-3, with 10 bases aligning to TRBD1. With 7 bases clipped from V and 3 bases from J, the junction kept 5 bases outside the gene matches. There are 14 residues in the CDR3. Germline V gene data show CDR1 as SGHRS and CDR2 as YFSETQ. CDR3 amino acids: CASGRTGGTDTQYF. The CDR3, as DNA: TGCGCCAGCGGGAGGACAGGGGGAACAGATACGCAGTATTTT.

In its sample, this clonotype was seen once. The rearrangement joins TRBV5-1 to TRBJ1-1, with a possible D match to TRBD1 (5 bases). The germline CDR1 and CDR2 sequences are SGHRS and YFSETQ. The CDR3 totals 14 residues. Trimming left V 0 bases short and J 5 bases short, with 11 bases between. CDR3 region: CASSLGAGSTEAFF. The CDR3 nucleotides read TGCGCCAGCAGCTTGGGGGCAGGGTCGACTGAAGCTTTCTTT.

This sequence joins TRBV7-2 and TRBJ1-2; 10 nucleotides align to TRBD1. Trimming at V came to 1 base and at J to 7 bases, leaving 3 bases not matched to a gene. This CDR3 spans 14 amino acids. Germline V lookup: CDR1 SGHTA, CDR2 FQGNSA. The CDR3 nucleotides read TGTGCCAGCAGCTTAGAGACAGGGGGCGGTGGCTACACCTTC. Its translation is CASSLETGGGGYTF.

In this sample, this clonotype turned up a few times. The chain couples TRBV20-1 to TRBJ2-7; D not certain. The CDR3 contains 15 residues. V lost 1 base to trimming and J lost 6 bases, with 19 bases between them. Germline CDR1 and CDR2: DFQATT and SNEGSKA (reference sequence). This chain's CDR3 is CSARVPSGRLGEQYF. CDR3 DNA: TGCAGTGCTAGAGTCCCCAGTGGCAGGCTGGGCGAGCAGTACTTC.

This clonotype was counted a few times. The V and J genes are TRBV5-1 and TRBJ2-1; weak D call: TRBD2 (5 bases). The CDR3 extends over 14 amino acids. CDR1 is SGHRS, CDR2 YFSETQ, per germline. V lost 7 bases and J 8 bases, leaving 19 bases between the germline ends. The chain's CDR3 is CASALSASGDEQFF. The CDR3, as DNA: TGCGCCAGCGCCCTTAGCGCCAGTGGGGATGAGCAGTTCTTC.

The V and J genes are TRBV7-2 and TRBJ2-1; D is undetermined. The CDR3 is made up of 15 amino acids. CDR1 and CDR2 from the germline V gene are SGHTA and FQGNSA. Deletions cut 3 bases from V and 0 bases from J, with 9 bases between. The CDR3 DNA is TGTGCCAGCAGCTTGCTCCGAAGCTCCTACAATGAGCAGTTCTTC. Protein product: CASSLLRSSYNEQFF.

This clonotype was recorded many times. This chain uses TRBV12-3 or TRBV12-4 with TRBJ2-5; D gene unclear. V was shortened by 6 bases and J by 2 bases, with 10 bases between the two germline ends. CDR3 length: 13 amino acids. The CDR3 coding sequence is TGTGCCAGCAGCCTATTAAGTCAAGAGACCCAGTACTTC. Protein product: CASSLLSQETQYF.

The J gene is TRBJ1-1, the V gene TRBV29-1; 7 positions agree with TRBD1. Germline V gives CDR1 SQVTM, CDR2 ANQGSEA. The junction had 7 bases not matched to a gene; V was cut back by 5 bases and J by 1 base. This CDR3 has 14 residues. For the CDR3, the DNA is TGCAGCGTTTCACGGACAGGACAGAACACTGAAGCTTTCTTT. This translates into CSVSRTGQNTEAFF.

The chain carries TRBV5-4 and TRBJ2-7; tentative D call: TRBD1 (6 bases). The CDR3 runs 17 residues. Germline values: CDR1 SGHNT, CDR2 YYREEE (reference sequence). Trimming stripped 3 bases from V and 2 bases from J, with 21 bases between. This chain's CDR3 is CASSSGTSQNRPYEQYF. CDR3 bases: TGTGCCAGCAGCTCCGGGACATCCCAAAACCGGCCCTACGAGCAGTACTTC.